This TCR beta chain was identified in a study of T cell repertoires in cytomegalovirus infection. About the research overall: Recently described HLA-C-restricted plus well-studied HLA-B-restricted CMV epitopes were used. In public TCR beta signatures, there were indications of both CMV infection and matching HLA type.

The germline V gene has CDR1 LGHNA and CDR2 YNFKEQ. The CDR3 contains 17 residues. The V and J ends lost 0 bases and 0 bases, in that order; junction bases with no gene match: 4. Worth noting for this clonotype: The antigen is unknown.

TCRdb processed the reads anew with MiXCR; each CDR3 protein has one entry. The sample lists under 500,000 distinct CDR3 sequences, about 42% seen once, with about two fifths in the top ten. Study-level points and caveats: CMV carriers having the relevant HLA were flagged by cumulative public TCR beta family frequency.

This TCR was recovered from a human donor in good health (CMV status not recorded). Some clones in this sample may be carry-over from other donors' samples. The rearrangement joins TRBV4-2 to TRBJ2-3; 9 nucleotides line up with TRBD2. The source was cultured PBMCs, collected from culture after CMV antigen stimulation. The CDR3 DNA reads as TGTGCCAGCAGCCAAGAATTGGCGGGAGGGAGCACAGATACGCAGTATTTT. As protein: CASSQELAGGSTDTQYF.